This passage covers 19 T cell receptor beta chains from one sample sequenced in a study of T cells after yellow fever vaccination (dated by TCRdb to the late 2010s). The method was 5' RACE. The sample was run on an Illumina HiSeq 2500. Starting from the raw public reads, TCRdb applied fastp trimming at Q25, assembled clones with MiXCR and retained in-frame beta chains. When rows share a CDR3 protein, they turn into one entry using the most common DNA and genes. The sample profile shows about 550,000 distinct CDR3 sequences; 15% to 20% of them were found once. The ten top clones hold 14% of the sample. Taken with the paper, the label for treatment or condition translates to: live attenuated yellow fever vaccine strain. Source: PBMCs, taken 15 days after the yellow fever booster vaccination. Receptors were obtained from a man younger than 40 who received the YFV17D yellow fever vaccine.

This clonotype has more than one count but fewer than ten. The chain is built from TRBV20-1 and TRBJ2-1; D possibly corresponds to TRBD2 (5 bases). This CDR3 contains 16 residues. V was shortened by 6 bases and J by 9 bases, with 27 bases between the two germline ends. Germline lookup yields CDR1 DFQATT and CDR2 SNEGSKA (reference sequence). CDR3 in amino acids: CSAPRGWRFDEAEQFF. The CDR3 bases are TGCAGTGCCCCTCGAGGGTGGCGATTTGATGAAGCTGAGCAGTTCTTC.

This clonotype turned up a few times. CDR3 in amino acids: CASSLEQRGYTF. In DNA, the CDR3 is TGTGCCAGCAGCTTAGAGCAACGGGGCTACACCTTC. The V gene is TRBV7-2, the J gene TRBJ1-2; D not certain. Trimming shortened V by 1 base and J by 8 bases, and 8 bases separated the two germline ends. This CDR3 region has 12 residues. CDR1 is SGHTA, CDR2 FQGNSA, per germline.

This clonotype was detected only a few times. The chain carries TRBV4-3 and TRBJ2-5, with a tentative D call TRBD2 (6 bases). The CDR3 is made up of 15 amino acids. V lost 4 bases to trimming and J lost 2 bases, with 14 bases between them. Germline V gene data show CDR1 as LGHNA and CDR2 as YSLEER. CDR3 sequence: CASSPGTLNQETQYF. CDR3 bases: TGCGCCAGCAGCCCCGGGACTTTGAATCAAGAGACCCAGTACTTC.

In its sample, this clonotype was seen a few times. This chain connects TRBV7-9 to TRBJ2-2; maybe TRBD1 (6 bases). With 5 bases removed from V and 9 bases from J, the gap between germline ends came to 16 bases. This CDR3 spans 14 amino acids. The germline V gene encodes CDR1 SEHNR and CDR2 FQNEAQ (reference sequence). CDR3 sequence reads: CASSIDTGNRELFF. CDR3 bases: TGTGCCAGCAGCATCGATACAGGGAACCGGGAGCTGTTTTTT.

This clonotype was seen a few times. The rearrangement uses TRBV19 and TRBJ1-2; D not resolved. Trimming removed 7 bases at V and 5 bases at J, with 17 bases between. This CDR3 contains 14 residues. From germline, CDR1 is LNHDA and CDR2 SQIVND (reference sequence). For the CDR3, the DNA is TGTGCCAGTACACCGGGCGCGACTGATTATGGCTACACCTTC. It specifies CASTPGATDYGYTF.

The rearrangement links TRBV5-8 to TRBJ1-4; D uncertain. Germline V lookup: CDR1 SGHTS, CDR2 YDEGEE. The V end was cut by 3 bases, the J end by 13 bases, with 10 bases between. The CDR3 extends over 11 amino acids. This CDR3 reads CASSWEIGLFF. In DNA, the CDR3 is TGTGCCAGCAGCTGGGAGATCGGACTGTTTTTT.

In this sample, this clonotype turned up a few times. The chain combines TRBV11-2 with TRBJ2-7; 11 bases map to TRBD2. The junction had 15 bases not matched to a gene; V was cut back by 5 bases and J by 3 bases. This CDR3 has 18 residues. Germline CDR1 is SGHAT and CDR2 is FQNNGV. The CDR3 region has the DNA TGTGCCAGCAGCGGATCTAGCGGGAGGACGCTCTACTACTACGAGCAGTACTTC. As protein: CASSGSSGRTLYYYEQYF. Full variable domain (missing parts from reference TRBV11-2 and TRBJ2-7): EAGVAQSPRYKIIEKRQSVAFWCNPISGHATLYWYQQILGQGPKLLIQFQNNGVVDDSQLPKDRFSAERLKGVDSTLKIQPAKLEDSAVYLCASSGSSGRTLYYYEQYFGPGTRLTVT.

The CDR3 protein is CASGRGDSPLHF. DNA for the CDR3: TGTGCCTCAGGACGCGGAGATTCACCCCTCCACTTT. The chain couples TRBV30 to TRBJ1-6; no clear D gene. Trimming left V 7 bases short and J 8 bases short, with 12 bases between. CDR3 size: 12 residues. The germline V gene encodes CDR1 GTSNPN and CDR2 SVGIG (reference sequence). Drawing the rest from reference TRBV30 and TRBJ1-6, the complete variable domain is SQTIHQWPATLVQPVGSPLSLECTVEGTSNPNLYWYRQAAGRGLQLLFYSVGIGQISSEVPQNLSASRPQDRQFILSSKKLLLSDSGFYLCASGRGDSPLHFGNGTRLTVT.

This chain connects TRBV6-5 to TRBJ2-3; 8 bases are shared with TRBD2. V dropped 4 bases and J dropped 4; count of bases not matched to a gene: 10. Germline lookup yields CDR1 MNHEY and CDR2 SVGAGI. The CDR3 spans 16 residues. The CDR3 spells CASSSLHSGTPDTQYF. The DNA of the CDR3 is TGTGCCAGCAGTTCCTTACATAGCGGGACGCCAGATACGCAGTATTTT.

The count of this clonotype is one. The chain combines TRBV18 with TRBJ1-1; D is uncertain. Trimming cost V 0 bases and J 3 bases, with 5 bases left between them. The CDR3 consists of 13 residues. The V gene's germline CDR1 is KGHSH and CDR2 LQKENI. CDR3 sequence (DNA): TGTGCCAGCTCACCACCGGAGGACACTGAAGCTTTCTTT. Its translation: CASSPPEDTEAFF.

The V gene is TRBV20-1, the J gene TRBJ2-7, with 7 bases fitting TRBD2. CDR3 length equals 14 residues. V dropped 5 bases and J dropped 2; count of bases not matched to a gene: 9. Looked up from germline, CDR1 is DFQATT and CDR2 is SNEGSKA (reference sequence). The CDR3: CSAPRGSSTYEQYF. CDR3 in DNA: TGCAGTGCTCCCCGCGGGAGCAGCACCTACGAGCAGTACTTC.

This clonotype was seen a few times. The V and J genes are TRBV4-1 and TRBJ2-7, with TRBD1 as a possible D gene (5 bases). The CDR3 is made up of 15 amino acids. Trimming left V 3 bases short and J 3 bases short, with 15 bases between. Germline assignment: CDR1 MGHRA and CDR2 YSYEKL. This chain's CDR3 is CASSHDETVVYEQYF. CDR3 DNA: TGCGCCAGCAGCCATGATGAGACAGTAGTCTACGAGCAGTACTTC.

This chain connects TRBV29-1 to TRBJ2-2; weak D call: TRBD2 (6 bases). The V end lost 4 bases, the J end lost 0 bases, and 12 bases lay between the germline ends. Germline V gives CDR1 SQVTM, CDR2 ANQGSEA. The CDR3 sequence is 15 residues long. CDR3 residues: CSVVGSGTNTGELFF. The CDR3 coding sequence is TGCAGCGTTGTAGGTAGCGGAACGAACACCGGGGAGCTGTTTTTT.

The chain recombines TRBV4-3 with TRBJ1-2; 7 nucleotides match TRBD1. With V trimmed by 4 bases and J by 2 bases, 13 bases remained unmatched. This CDR3 is 17 amino acids long. CDR1 is LGHNA and CDR2 is YSLEER in the germline V gene. The CDR3 spells CASSRRGGDSVNYGYTF. CDR3 nucleotides: TGCGCCAGCAGCCGCAGGGGGGGCGACTCGGTCAACTATGGCTACACCTTC.

This clonotype came up many times. The rearrangement joins TRBV4-3 to TRBJ2-1, with a weak D call TRBD1 (5 bases). The V end lost 4 bases, the J end lost 7 bases, and 11 bases lay between the germline ends. The CDR3 runs to 13 residues. CDR1 and CDR2 (germline): LGHNA, YSLEER. The CDR3 DNA sequence: TGCGCCAGCAGCCGGAAGGGGATAAATGAGCAGTTCTTC. Encoded protein: CASSRKGINEQFF.

The V gene is TRBV2, the J gene TRBJ2-2; TRBD1 aligns across 7 bases. Trimming at V came to 7 bases and at J to 5 bases, leaving 10 bases not matched to a gene. This CDR3 is built from 15 residues. The germline CDR1 and CDR2 sequences are SNHLY and FYNNEI. The DNA for the CDR3 is TGTGCCAGCACCCCAGGGACAGATAATACCGGGGAGCTGTTTTTT. Translated, it gives CASTPGTDNTGELFF.

The J gene is TRBJ2-3, the V gene TRBV5-6; TRBD2 agrees at 10 bases. Germline trimming cut 4 bases from V and 6 bases from J; bases unmatched to any gene: 8. CDR3 size: 15 residues. Germline CDR1 and CDR2: SGHDT and YYEEEE. The CDR3 region is CASSNPLAGRDTQYF. CDR3 nucleotides: TGTGCCAGCAGCAATCCACTAGCGGGGCGGGATACGCAGTATTTT.

In this sample, this clonotype turned up a few times. In DNA form, the CDR3 reads TGTGCCACCAGCAGAGGGACGGAATCTGAAGAGACCCAGTACTTC. Protein sequence: CATSRGTESEETQYF. This sequence joins TRBV15 and TRBJ2-5, with D hard to call. This CDR3 region has 15 residues. Germline values: CDR1 LNHNV, CDR2 YYDKDF (reference sequence). V gave up 1 base and J gave up 3 bases, with 12 bases separating them.

In its sample, this clonotype was seen many times. The chain joins TRBV24-1 to TRBJ2-5; TRBD2 aligns across 8 bases. This CDR3 contains 14 residues. The germline V gene has CDR1 KGHDR and CDR2 SFDVKD. V lost 5 bases and J lost 9; bases outside the gene matches: 10. CDR3 DNA: TGTGCCACCAGTGCGAGTGCGGGAGGCGGGGCCCAGTACTTC. Residues: CATSASAGGGAQYF.